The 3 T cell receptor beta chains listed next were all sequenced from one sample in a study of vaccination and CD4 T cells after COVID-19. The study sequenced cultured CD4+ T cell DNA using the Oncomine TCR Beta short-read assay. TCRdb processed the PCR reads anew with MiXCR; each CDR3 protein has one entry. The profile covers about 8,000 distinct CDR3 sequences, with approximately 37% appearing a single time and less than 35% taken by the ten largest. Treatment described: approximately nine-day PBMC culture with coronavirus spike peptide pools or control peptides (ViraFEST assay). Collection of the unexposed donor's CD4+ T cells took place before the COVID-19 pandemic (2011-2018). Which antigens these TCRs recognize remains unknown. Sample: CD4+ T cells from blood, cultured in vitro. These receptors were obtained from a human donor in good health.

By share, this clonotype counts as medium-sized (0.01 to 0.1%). The CDR3 reads CSARDGPGQPQHF. The CDR3 coding sequence is TGCAGTGCTAGAGACGGGCCGGGTCAGCCCCAGCATTTT. J is TRBJ1-5 and V is TRBV20-1; no firm D call. Trimming took off 0 bases at V and 6 bases at J, with 9 bases between the two ends. CDR3 length: 13 amino acids. The V gene's germline CDR1 is DFQATT and CDR2 SNEGSKA (reference sequence).

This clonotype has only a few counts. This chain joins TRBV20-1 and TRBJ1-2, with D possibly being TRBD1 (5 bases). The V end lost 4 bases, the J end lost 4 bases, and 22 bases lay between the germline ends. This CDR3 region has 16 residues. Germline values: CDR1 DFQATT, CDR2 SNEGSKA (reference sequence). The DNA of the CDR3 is TGCAGTGCTACAACAGGAAGAAGTCTTGGGGGCTATGGCTACACCTTC. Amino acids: CSATTGRSLGGYGYTF.

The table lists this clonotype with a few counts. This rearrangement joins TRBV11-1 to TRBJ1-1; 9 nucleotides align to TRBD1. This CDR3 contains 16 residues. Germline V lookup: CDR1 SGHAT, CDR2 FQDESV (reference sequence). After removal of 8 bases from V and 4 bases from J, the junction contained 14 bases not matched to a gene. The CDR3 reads CASAGQGLWEGTEAFF. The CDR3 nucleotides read TGTGCCAGCGCAGGACAGGGGTTATGGGAAGGCACTGAAGCTTTCTTT.